Listed here is a single T cell receptor (beta chain). This clone's antigen is unknown. Per-base qualities were not stored, and no clone one base away is much larger. The cohort consisted of 650 to 700 healthy bone marrow donors. Cohort members were all nominally healthy when sampled, although unrecorded immune exposures were likely present. The donor tested CMV seronegative and was one of the 352 seronegative cohort members. Every donor gave a peripheral blood sample, and the peripheral blood mononuclear cells from that sample were used for TCR beta sequencing. The Qiagen DNeasy Blood Extraction Kit was used to extract genomic DNA from the blood cell samples. Library generation was performed with the immunoSEQ multiplex PCR assay. For the multiplex PCR, a mixture combining 60 forward primers for TCR Vbeta segments and 13 reverse primers for TCR Jbeta segments was used. The CDR3 region of rearranged TCR beta genes was amplified from genomic DNA by a multiplex PCR assay. Amplified TCR beta libraries were sequenced as 87-base-pair reads on the Illumina HiSeq System. Under the source paper's analysis protocol: A later analysis counted tens of millions of unique TCR beta chains across the 500 to 850 repertoires, and 10 million to 11 million of these chains were shared by at least two donors. A nearest-neighbor algorithm error-corrected the raw reads and collapsed the reads into unique sequences, merging closely related sequences to remove PCR and sequencing errors. CDR3 sequences were aligned to IMGT reference sequences to assign V, D and J gene segments. For a sequence to be retained, a match of at least six nucleotides to both a V gene segment and a J gene segment was required. Rearrangements were called productive when the CDR3 lacked stop codons and stayed in frame with V and J; all others were non-productive. Following IMGT convention, CDR3 was defined as the stretch from the second conserved V-encoded cysteine to the conserved J-encoded phenylalanine. Sequences without an unambiguous match to a single V gene segment were excluded from the earlier analysis of several hundred of the donors. In an earlier analysis of 450 to 750 of the donors, a V segment was called functional when productive rearrangements were above 56.7%, and segregating when the standard deviation between donors exceeded 5%. A statistical classification framework was developed to diagnose cytomegalovirus status using the catalog of TCR beta chain sequences. V and J gene assignment, in a later analysis, came from comparing TCR nucleotide sequences with IMGT/GENE-DB human TR gene sequences. Using the TCRdist pipeline, a later analysis assigned CDR3 sequences along with most-parsimonious VDJ recombination scenarios. In a later analysis, each TCR beta chain was defined by its CDR3 amino acid sequence together with its V-gene family, and reads without a unique V-gene family were excluded. To address suspected cross-contamination and a sequencing artifact, a later analysis removed a few hundred highly shared, low-generation-probability nucleotide sequences. In a later analysis, a clonal expansion index for each public chain was calculated from normalized within-repertoire ranks of inferred template counts. A later analysis computed generation probabilities with a VDJ recombination model fitted to out-of-frame rearrangements, and checked the results against IGoR. Hypergeometric tests were used in a later analysis to score TCR-TCR, TCR-HLA and TCR-CMV co-occurrence, with a repertoire-size bias correction applied to the TCR pairs. In a later analysis, false discovery rates were estimated by permuting HLA or CMV assignments 20 times. In a later analysis, co-occurring TCRs were grouped with DBSCAN, and TCRdist sequence similarity was added when clustering was performed within HLA-allele-positive subsets. For co-occurrence clustering, repertoires with fewer than 30,000 or more than 120,000 public chains were excluded, along with several repertoires with anomalous nucleotide sharing. TCRdb retrieved this table from immuneACCESS and kept in-frame rearrangements only. Not all clones are present; in checked studies, unresolved V genes account for under half, and no reason is known for the remainder. That table supplies the V and J calls and clone size; D and trimming were determined from the DNA. Within this sample are roughly 180,000 clones, with about 81% of them counted one time only. The ten largest account for approximately 1.4% of the sample.

This sample was included in a study of cytomegalovirus exposure and HLA in healthy donors (dated by TCRdb to the late 2010s). With respect to the entire study: According to an earlier analysis of 550 to 700 of the donors, about 179 million T cells yielded 100 million or so unique TCR beta sequences and approximately 300 Gb of sequence data. About 5 DR-DQ haplotypes were handled as single units for association and clustering, since linkage in the cohort was strong. Of the roughly 430 genotyped donors, approximately 83% fell in the genetic ancestry cluster associated with self-reported Caucasian donors. Approximately 330 gigabases of sequencing data and 70 million to 100 million unique TCR sequences made up an early release that covered fewer than 650 HLA-typed donors. Every discovery cohort repertoire had been produced on one sequencing platform. A later genetic analysis took genome-wide SNP genotypes for about 65% of the 666 donors and used that subset as a discovery cohort. The number of donors typed differed by locus, with roughly 620-630 for A, B, C, DRB1 and DQB1, around 500 for DQA1, 600 to 610 for DPA1, and roughly 450 for DPB1. In addition to the first cohort of 666 subjects, a separate validation cohort of 120 different subjects was used. To study patterns of TCR occurrence, a later analysis re-analyzed previously published TCR beta repertoires from 600 to 750 donors and added high-resolution HLA genotyping. Among some 400 genotyped donors of the cohort, an average of about 240,000 unique TCR beta nucleotide sequences was sequenced per donor, of which roughly 17% were non-productive. Both class I and class II loci were covered by HLA typing, at four-digit resolution. Rather than drawing on any new phenotypic data, the later analysis identified candidate immune exposures from TCR beta sequences and the way those sequences occurred across donors. To decide whether each TCR beta V gene segment behaved as functional or pseudogenic, an earlier analysis of some 540 of the donors relied on high-throughput TCR beta sequencing. The study profiled the T cell repertoires of hundreds of subjects by immunosequencing and related them to cytomegalovirus serostatus. The study combined high-throughput TCR immunosequencing, statistical association of individual TCRs with disease status, and machine learning to predict cytomegalovirus infection status. Donor age, sex, ethnicity and CMV serostatus were compiled together with the repertoire data. The study aimed to test whether signatures of past pathogen exposure could be identified by cataloging public T cell receptors. The investigation overall reported the following: A later genetic analysis reported fewer N-insertions in productive TCRs among donors in an Asian-associated ancestry cluster than the roughly 620-donor mean. This cohort had only TCR beta chains sequenced, and the lack of alpha or paired-chain data limited which features could be detected. CMV serostatus was the only immune exposure information available for the cohort. HLA typing was unavailable for some donors at each locus, so association tests used only the typed subset. It was suggested by the authors that the approach could potentially be generalized to other disease states and immunological phenotypes. In both the original and validation cohorts, the classifier was reported to diagnose cytomegalovirus status with high specificity and sensitivity. A later analysis found that TCR association rates varied across HLA loci, with DRB1 alleles showing the most associated TCRs and HLA-C alleles the fewest. According to a later analysis, parvovirus B19, influenza, CMV and Epstein-Barr virus appeared linked to several top co-occurrence clusters. A later analysis found that most CMV-associated TCR beta chains appeared HLA-restricted, with HLA associations seemingly driven largely by CMV exposure. A further reported finding was that TCR beta sequences accurately predicted the HLA-A and HLA-B alleles for most subjects in the first cohort. A later analysis found that HLA-associated TCR beta chains were more clonally expanded and had lower generation probabilities than equally common non-associated chains. The 87-base-pair reads could not distinguish some IMGT-functional V segments, including TRBV6-2 and TRBV6-3, so those segments were excluded. The study listed around 160 TCR beta chains as associated with cytomegalovirus. A later analysis associated 16,951 TCR beta sequences with specific HLA alleles at a false discovery rate of 0.05. Linkage disequilibrium might explain the correlated functional status among segregating V segments, but an unknown experimental factor could not be excluded. Sequencing depth was assumed to be roughly uniform across donors in the presence/absence analyses, though that assumption may not hold. Because counts were too low, roughly 18 rarely observed V segments, including chromosome 9 orphons, were left out of the earlier analysis of roughly 600 of the donors. A cluster of highly shared sequence variants was judged likely to represent a technical artifact of the sequencing pipeline. Three of the identified cytomegalovirus-associated TCR beta chains were confirmed in vitro to be specific for cytomegalovirus antigens. In an earlier analysis of approximately 590 of the donors, most TCR beta V segments were observed in productive rearrangements about 90% or about 30% of the time, broadly matching IMGT annotations. Across donors, most TCR sequences were observed very rarely, whereas some public TCRs were present in many individuals. Assigning TCR associations to individual alleles was difficult when HLA alleles, especially DR and DQ, strongly co-occurred. V-gene and J-gene trimming of TCR beta chains was associated with a missense DCLRE1C variant in a later genetic analysis, and the association was replicated in an independent cohort.

V was cut back by 3 bases and J by 0 bases, leaving a gap of 9 bases between them. The CDR3 sequence holds 15 residues, the cysteine and phenylalanine included. The kept DNA is CDR3 alone, 45 bases in frame from the first base. CDR1 and CDR2 are read off the germline V gene as SNHLY and FYNNEI. This receptor was obtained from a man aged 40-49 years in good health and CMV-seronegative. Recombination connected TRBV2 to TRBJ1-5, and TRBD1 may be the D gene, going by 6 matching bases. The sequenced sample was PBMCs. The CDR3 region has the sequence CASSDQGGSNQPQHF. The nucleotides are TGTGCCAGCAGTGATCAAGGGGGTAGCAATCAGCCCCAGCATTTT.